The clone carrying this T cell receptor (beta chain) was found many times. The antigen remains unidentified. One entry per CDR3 protein, called by TCRdb with MiXCR from the 5' RACE reads. The repertoire consists of 85,000 to 100,000 distinct CDR3 sequences, with 8.8% occurring once and the leading ten covering under 6%. This entry belongs to a study of CD8 T cells in ankylosing spondylitis. Study-level points and caveats: Researchers reportedly found disease-linked clones significantly enriched in matched ankylosing spondylitis synovial fluid.

Per the germline V gene, CDR1 is SGHRS and CDR2 is YFSETQ. Trimming left V 2 bases short and J 4 bases short, with 13 bases between. This CDR3 comprises 14 residues. Sequencing was done on a sample of blood, either unsorted or a sorted T cell fraction (not recorded which). The chain recombines TRBV5-1 with TRBJ2-7, with a tentative D call TRBD1 (6 bases). This clonotype was obtained from a male donor with ankylosing spondylitis or in good health (not recorded which). This chain's CDR3 is CASSFGTSGYEQYF. The CDR3 DNA reads TGCGCCAGCAGCTTCGGGACATCGGGGTACGAGCAGTACTTC.